The rows below give T cell receptor beta chains drawn from one sample of a study of blood T cell repertoires in COVID-19. Method: immunoSEQ multiplex PCR; TCRdb's copy keeps in-frame clones and lacks some. The top ten hold around 2.3% of the sample, which has some 150,000 clones, about 90% seen once. Sequencing was carried out using peripheral blood. All receptors derive from a man over 45 with active COVID-19. Both conserved end residues are part of each CDR3. Each record gives: clone size, J gene, V gene, D gene, CDR3 protein, CDR3 DNA. A D gene is named only where the DNA matches it firmly. Clone size appears in some rows only: once, few, many, or a class for an expanded clone.

abundance: -; j_gene: TRBJ2-7; v_gene: TRBV7-9; d_gene: TRBD1; CDR3aa: CASSQGQGDSYEQYF; CDR3nt: TGTGCCAGCAGCCAGGGACAGGGGGATTCCTACGAGCAGTACTTC
abundance: -; j_gene: TRBJ2-5; v_gene: TRBV4-1; d_gene: -; CDR3aa: CASSQVGSETQYF; CDR3nt: TGCGCCAGCAGCCAAGTCGGGTCAGAGACCCAGTACTTC
abundance: -; j_gene: TRBJ1-2; v_gene: TRBV6-2/TRBV6-3; d_gene: TRBD1; CDR3aa: CASSYPTGGNGYTF; CDR3nt: TGTGCCAGCAGTTACCCGACAGGGGGCAATGGCTACACCTTC
abundance: -; j_gene: TRBJ1-1; v_gene: TRBV9; d_gene: -; CDR3aa: CASSGTGLNTEAFF; CDR3nt: TGTGCCAGCAGCGGAACAGGGCTGAACACTGAAGCTTTCTTT
abundance: -; j_gene: TRBJ1-2; v_gene: TRBV25-1; d_gene: TRBD1; CDR3aa: CAKTRSRGQGNGYTF; CDR3nt: TGTGCCAAGACCCGAAGTCGGGGACAGGGGAATGGCTACACCTTC
abundance: -; j_gene: TRBJ1-6; v_gene: TRBV6-5; d_gene: -; CDR3aa: CASSEQIGSPLHF; CDR3nt: TGTGCCAGCTCCGAACAGATAGGTTCACCCCTCCACTTT
abundance: once; j_gene: TRBJ1-2; v_gene: TRBV6-1; d_gene: -; CDR3aa: CASSELPGGGYTF; CDR3nt: TGTGCCAGCAGTGAATTGCCCGGAGGTGGCTACACCTTC
abundance: -; j_gene: TRBJ1-1; v_gene: TRBV14; d_gene: TRBD1; CDR3aa: CASGRTTGMNTEAFF; CDR3nt: TGTGCCAGCGGAAGAACGACAGGGATGAACACTGAAGCTTTCTTT
abundance: -; j_gene: TRBJ2-4; v_gene: TRBV6-2/TRBV6-3; d_gene: TRBD2; CDR3aa: CASSYSRTSMLAKNIQYF; CDR3nt: TGTGCCAGCAGTTACTCCCGGACTAGTATGCTAGCCAAAAACATTCAGTACTTC
abundance: -; j_gene: TRBJ2-3; v_gene: TRBV9; d_gene: -; CDR3aa: CASSGRGYADTQYF; CDR3nt: TGTGCCAGCAGCGGCAGAGGGTACGCAGATACGCAGTATTTT
abundance: -; j_gene: TRBJ2-7; v_gene: TRBV18; d_gene: TRBD1; CDR3aa: CASSPATGYEQYF; CDR3nt: TGTGCCAGCTCACCCGCGACAGGGTACGAGCAGTACTTC
abundance: -; j_gene: TRBJ2-7; v_gene: TRBV6-1; d_gene: TRBD2; CDR3aa: CASSEMGGKYYEQYF; CDR3nt: TGTGCCAGCAGTGAGATGGGGGGGAAGTACTACGAGCAGTACTTC
abundance: -; j_gene: TRBJ1-1; v_gene: TRBV6-1; d_gene: -; CDR3aa: CASSEGPWTEAFF; CDR3nt: TGTGCCAGCAGTGAGGGCCCTTGGACTGAAGCTTTCTTT
abundance: -; j_gene: TRBJ1-5; v_gene: TRBV7-9; d_gene: -; CDR3aa: CASNSYSNQPQHF; CDR3nt: TGTGCCAGCAACTCGTATAGCAATCAGCCCCAGCATTTT
abundance: -; j_gene: TRBJ2-3; v_gene: TRBV5-6; d_gene: TRBD2; CDR3aa: CASSLASLAGGHTDTQYF; CDR3nt: TGTGCCAGCAGCCTCGCCTCCCTAGCGGGGGGACACACAGATACGCAGTATTTT
abundance: -; j_gene: TRBJ1-2; v_gene: TRBV9; d_gene: -; CDR3aa: CASSVVAQNYGYTF; CDR3nt: TGTGCCAGCAGCGTAGTCGCCCAGAACTATGGCTACACCTTC
abundance: -; j_gene: TRBJ1-1; v_gene: TRBV13; d_gene: TRBD1; CDR3aa: CASSTRQGLDTEAFF; CDR3nt: TGTGCCAGCAGCACCCGACAGGGGTTAGACACTGAAGCTTTCTTT
abundance: once; j_gene: TRBJ1-6; v_gene: TRBV10-3; d_gene: -; CDR3aa: CAISDLQGWNSPLHF; CDR3nt: TGTGCCATCAGTGACCTACAGGGATGGAATTCACCCCTCCACTTT